Below, 10 T cell receptor beta chains from the same sample are listed, as sequenced in a study of siplizumab effects on memory and regulatory T cells. The assay was immunoSEQ multiplex PCR, and TCRdb's table has in-frame clones only and misses some. The sample carries some 65,000 clones, 80% to 90% recorded once. The sample comprised Tregs sorted from blood. The receptors stem from a human donor in good health.

The chain joins TRBV27 to TRBJ2-3, with a weak D call TRBD2 (5 bases). CDR3 size: 12 residues. Germline V gene lookup returns CDR1 MNHEY and CDR2 SMNVEV (reference sequence). V was shortened by 3 bases and J by 7 bases, with 8 bases between the two germline ends. DNA for the CDR3: TGTGCCAGCAGTTTCCCGGGGAATACGCAGTATTTT. It yields the protein CASSFPGNTQYF.

The rearrangement joins TRBV6-6 to TRBJ2-1; D is tentatively TRBD1 or TRBD2 (5 bases each). Germline loops: CDR1 MNHNY, CDR2 SVGAGI (reference sequence). The CDR3 spans 16 residues. V dropped 3 bases and J dropped 0 bases, with 12 bases sitting between them. As DNA, the CDR3 is TGTGCCAGCAGTTATTTTGGGGGAAGCTCCTACAATGAGCAGTTCTTC. Translated, it gives CASSYFGGSSYNEQFF.

This clone came up a few times. The chain is built from TRBV20-1 and TRBJ1-1; no reliable D call. V lost 0 bases and J 6 bases, leaving 5 bases between the germline ends. CDR1 is DFQATT and CDR2 is SNEGSKA in the germline V gene (reference sequence). The CDR3 sequence is 11 residues long. CDR3 coding DNA: TGCAGTGCTAGAGAGGTATCTGAAGCTTTCTTT. Translated, it gives CSAREVSEAFF.

This clone was picked up one time. The chain employs TRBV2 and TRBJ2-7; no clear D gene. The CDR3 contains 13 residues. The V gene's germline CDR1 is SNHLY and CDR2 FYNNEI. Trimming removed 6 bases at V and 2 bases at J, with 11 bases between. Here the CDR3 DNA reads TGTGCCAGCAGGCAGGTCGGCACCTACGAGCAGTACTTC. Translated, it gives CASRQVGTYEQYF.

J is TRBJ2-3 and V is TRBV7-2; 8 bases align to TRBD1. This CDR3 has 19 residues. Trimming took 1 base from V and 0 from J; bases not matched to a gene: 12. Germline CDR1 reads SGHTA; CDR2 reads FQGNSA. CDR3 sequence (DNA): TGTGCCAGCAGCTTAGTCGGGACAGGCCTTTCTTCTAGCACAGATACGCAGTATTTT. This translates into CASSLVGTGLSSSTDTQYF.

This chain connects TRBV4-1 to TRBJ2-6, with no clear D. Between the trimmed V and J ends, which lost 2 bases and 0 bases, there was a span of 23 bases. Germline loops: CDR1 MGHRA, CDR2 YSYEKL. The CDR3 covers 21 residues. The CDR3 DNA follows: TGCGCCAGCAGCCAATCCCCAACGGGTGAAGGGTTTCGCTCTGGGGCCAACGTCCTGACTTTC. It yields the protein CASSQSPTGEGFRSGANVLTF.

This clone came up once. The gene calls are TRBV7-8 and TRBJ1-2; no definite D call. Trimming took off 4 bases at V and 4 bases at J, with 13 bases between the two ends. The CDR3 runs to 14 residues. Germline assignment: CDR1 SGHVS and CDR2 FQNEAQ. The CDR3 is CASSSRPHAYGYTF. CDR3 nucleotides: TGTGCCAGCAGCTCGAGGCCCCACGCCTATGGCTACACCTTC. Complete variable domain (other parts from reference TRBV7-8 and TRBJ1-2): GAGVSQSPRYKVAKRGQDVALRCDPISGHVSLFWYQQALGQGPEFLTYFQNEAQLDKSGLPSDRFFAERPEGSVSTLKIQRTQQEDSAVYLCASSSRPHAYGYTFGSGTRLTVV.

For the CDR3, the DNA is TGCGCCAGCAGCCAAGGGTCGCTACTAGCGGGAGGGCGATACAATGAGCAGTTCTTC. This gives the protein CASSQGSLLAGGRYNEQFF. The gene calls are TRBV4-1 and TRBJ2-1; 13 nucleotides line up with TRBD2. The length of the CDR3 is 19 residues. The V gene end was trimmed by 1 base and the J gene end by 4 bases; junction bases not matched to a gene: 10. Germline loops: CDR1 MGHRA, CDR2 YSYEKL.

This chain connects TRBV10-3 to TRBJ2-7; the match to TRBD1 covers 10 bases. V was clipped by 10 bases and J by 6 bases; unmatched bases: 6. This CDR3 has 12 amino acids. CDR1 is ENHRY and CDR2 is SYGVKD in the germline V gene. The CDR3 reads CATDDRGPEQYF. CDR3 sequence (DNA): TGTGCCACTGACGACAGGGGGCCCGAGCAGTACTTC.

V is TRBV7-9 and J is TRBJ2-1; 11 bases line up with TRBD2. Germline values: CDR1 SEHNR, CDR2 FQNEAQ (reference sequence). The CDR3 loop spans 16 amino acids. V lost 8 bases and J lost 3; bases outside the gene matches: 9. The CDR3: CASVKGLAESYNEQFF. The CDR3 nucleotides are TGTGCCAGCGTAAAGGGACTAGCGGAGAGCTACAATGAGCAGTTCTTC. The whole variable domain, filled in from reference TRBV7-9 and TRBJ2-1, reads DTGVSQNPRHKITKRGQNVTFRCDPISEHNRLYWYRQTLGQGPEFLTYFQNEAQLEKSRLLSDRFSAERPKGSFSTLEIQRTEQGDSAMYLCASVKGLAESYNEQFFGPGTRLTVL.